In its sample, the clone carrying this TCR beta chain was seen a few times. Its antigen is still unknown. This specimen includes other DNA sequences encoding the same CDR3. The data are from a study of cytomegalovirus exposure and HLA in healthy donors. Study outcomes and limitations: Reported results showed that the classifier diagnosed cytomegalovirus status with high specificity and sensitivity. Association of 16,951 TCR beta sequences with HLA alleles was found at 0.05 false discovery rate in a later analysis.

Amplification used 60 Vbeta primers and 13 Jbeta primers. Generated by immunoSEQ multiplex PCR, the TCRdb table keeps only in-frame clones and is missing some. This table holds 150,000 to 200,000 clones, roughly four fifths found once. This CDR3 has 15 amino acids. CDR1 and CDR2 (germline): SGDLS, YYNGEE. Trimming cost V 0 bases and J 3 bases; bases outside gene matches: 3. The rearrangement links TRBV9 to TRBJ2-7, with 10 bases aligning to TRBD2. This receptor was identified in a man younger than 35 in good health and CMV-seronegative. Sequenced input: PBMCs. The CDR3 DNA is TGTGCCAGCAGCGTAGCGGCTAGCGGGAGCTACGAGCAGTACTTC. Protein product: CASSVAASGSYEQYF.